Here is one T cell receptor beta chain with its context. These data come from a study of blood T cell repertoires in COVID-19. About the study: Samples representing acute and convalescent COVID-19 were sourced from the United States, Italy and Spain. Nucleic acid was either cDNA or gDNA, and it came from T cells, B-cell-depleted T cells, or PBMCs.

Original handling: Reference gene primers were amplified, and this amplification served to estimate nucleated cell counts. Sequencing was performed with immunoSEQ multiplex PCR; in TCRdb, only in-frame clones are kept and a portion is missing. V and J calls plus clone size are reproduced from that table; the DNA served to infer D and trimming. The profile shows 15,000 to 20,000 clones, roughly four fifths of them singletons. Specimen: peripheral blood. The sequence came from a human donor in a cohort sampled during active COVID-19.

The CDR3 DNA reads TGTGCCAGCAGTGAAGCCCAGGGTAGCCCCTACAATGAGCAGTTCTTC. This codes for CASSEAQGSPYNEQFF. The chain combines TRBV6-1 with TRBJ2-1; D perhaps matches TRBD1 (5 bases). Germline loops: CDR1 MNHNS, CDR2 SASEGT. This CDR3 comprises 16 residues. V was clipped by 0 bases and J by 2 bases, with 11 bases between them.